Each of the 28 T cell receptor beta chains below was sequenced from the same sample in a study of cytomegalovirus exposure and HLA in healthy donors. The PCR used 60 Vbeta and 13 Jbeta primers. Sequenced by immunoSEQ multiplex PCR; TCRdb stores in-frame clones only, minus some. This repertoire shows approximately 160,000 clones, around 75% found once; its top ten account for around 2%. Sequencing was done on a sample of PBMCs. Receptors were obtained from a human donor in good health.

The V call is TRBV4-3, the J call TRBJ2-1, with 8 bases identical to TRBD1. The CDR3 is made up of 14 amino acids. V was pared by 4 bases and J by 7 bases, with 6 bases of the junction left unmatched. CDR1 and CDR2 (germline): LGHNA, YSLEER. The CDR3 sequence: CASSLRTGRNEQFF. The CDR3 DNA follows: TGCGCCAGCAGCCTCCGGACAGGGAGGAATGAGCAGTTCTTC.

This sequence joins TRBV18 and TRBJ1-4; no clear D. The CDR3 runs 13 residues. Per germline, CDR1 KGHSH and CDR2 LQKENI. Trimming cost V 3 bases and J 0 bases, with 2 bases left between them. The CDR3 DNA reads TGTGCCAGCTCACCCGCAACTAATGAAAAACTGTTTTTT. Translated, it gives CASSPATNEKLFF.

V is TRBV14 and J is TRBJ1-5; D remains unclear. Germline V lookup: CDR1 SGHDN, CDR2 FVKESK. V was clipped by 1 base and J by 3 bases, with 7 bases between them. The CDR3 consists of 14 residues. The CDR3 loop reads CASSQGQSNQPQHF. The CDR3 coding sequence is TGTGCCAGCAGCCAAGGGCAGTCCAATCAGCCCCAGCATTTT.

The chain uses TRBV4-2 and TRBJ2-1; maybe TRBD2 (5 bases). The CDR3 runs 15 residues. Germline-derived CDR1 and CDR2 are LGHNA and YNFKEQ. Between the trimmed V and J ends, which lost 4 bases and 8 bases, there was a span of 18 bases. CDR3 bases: TGTGCCAGCAGCCCACGGACTCAAGCAGGCGATGAGCAGTTCTTC. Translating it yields CASSPRTQAGDEQFF.

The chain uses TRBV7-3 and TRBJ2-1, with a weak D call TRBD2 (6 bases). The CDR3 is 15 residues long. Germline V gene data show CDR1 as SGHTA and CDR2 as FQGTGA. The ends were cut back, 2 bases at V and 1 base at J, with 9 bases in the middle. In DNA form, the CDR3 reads TGTGCCAGCAGCTTACGCGGGGAATCCTACAATGAGCAGTTCTTC. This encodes CASSLRGESYNEQFF.

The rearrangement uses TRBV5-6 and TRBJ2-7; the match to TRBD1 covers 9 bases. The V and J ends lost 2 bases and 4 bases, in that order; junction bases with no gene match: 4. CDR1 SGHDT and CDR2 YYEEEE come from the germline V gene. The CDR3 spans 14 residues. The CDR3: CASSLQGARYEQYF. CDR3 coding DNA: TGTGCCAGCAGCTTACAGGGGGCAAGATACGAGCAGTACTTC.

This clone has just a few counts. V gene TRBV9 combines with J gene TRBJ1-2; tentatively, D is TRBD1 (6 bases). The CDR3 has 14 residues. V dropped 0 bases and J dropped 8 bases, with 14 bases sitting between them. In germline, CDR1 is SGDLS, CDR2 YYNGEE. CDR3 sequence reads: CASSVGVSGQGYTF. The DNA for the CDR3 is TGTGCCAGCAGCGTAGGAGTATCAGGACAGGGCTACACCTTC.

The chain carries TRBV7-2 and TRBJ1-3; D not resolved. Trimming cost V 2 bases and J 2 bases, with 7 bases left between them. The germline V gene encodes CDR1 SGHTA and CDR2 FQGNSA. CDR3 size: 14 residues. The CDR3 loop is CASSLIGPGNTIYF. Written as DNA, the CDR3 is TGTGCCAGCAGCTTAATTGGCCCTGGAAACACCATATATTTT.

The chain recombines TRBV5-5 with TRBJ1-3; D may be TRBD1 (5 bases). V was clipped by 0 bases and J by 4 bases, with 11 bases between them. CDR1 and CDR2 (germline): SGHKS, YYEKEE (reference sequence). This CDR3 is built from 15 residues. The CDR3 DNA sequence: TGTGCCAGCAGCTTGGTGGGGGGAGAAGGAAACACCATATATTTT. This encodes CASSLVGGEGNTIYF.

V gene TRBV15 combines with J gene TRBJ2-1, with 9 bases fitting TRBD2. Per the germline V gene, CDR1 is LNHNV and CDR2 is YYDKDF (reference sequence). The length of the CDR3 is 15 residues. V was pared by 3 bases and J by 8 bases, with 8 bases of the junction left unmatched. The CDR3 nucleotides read TGTGCCACCAGCAGCGAAGCGGGGGGTAGTGATGAGCAGTTCTTC. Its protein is CATSSEAGGSDEQFF.

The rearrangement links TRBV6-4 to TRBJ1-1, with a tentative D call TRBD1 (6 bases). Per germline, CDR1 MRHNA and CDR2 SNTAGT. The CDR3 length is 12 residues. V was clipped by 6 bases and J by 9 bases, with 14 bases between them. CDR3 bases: TGTGCCAGCAGCGACAGGATGGGGCAAGCTTTCTTT. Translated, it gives CASSDRMGQAFF.

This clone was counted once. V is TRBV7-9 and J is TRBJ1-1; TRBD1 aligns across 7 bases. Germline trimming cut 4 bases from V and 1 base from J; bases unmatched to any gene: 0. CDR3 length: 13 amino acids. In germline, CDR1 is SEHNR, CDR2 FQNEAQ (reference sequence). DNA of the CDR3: TGTGCCAGCAGCTACAGGGGGAACACTGAAGCTTTCTTT. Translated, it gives CASSYRGNTEAFF.

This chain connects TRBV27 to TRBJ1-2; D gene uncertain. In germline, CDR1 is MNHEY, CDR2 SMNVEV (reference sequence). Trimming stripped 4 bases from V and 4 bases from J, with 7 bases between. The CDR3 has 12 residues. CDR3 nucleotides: TGTGCCAGCAGTTCCGGTACCTATGGCTACACCTTC. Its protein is CASSSGTYGYTF.

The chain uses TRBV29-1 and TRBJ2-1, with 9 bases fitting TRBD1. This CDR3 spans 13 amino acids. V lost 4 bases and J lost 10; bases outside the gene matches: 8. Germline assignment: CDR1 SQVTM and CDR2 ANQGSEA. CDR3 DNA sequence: TGCAGCGTTGGGACAGGGGCGCTTGTGGAGCAGTTCTTC. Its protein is CSVGTGALVEQFF.

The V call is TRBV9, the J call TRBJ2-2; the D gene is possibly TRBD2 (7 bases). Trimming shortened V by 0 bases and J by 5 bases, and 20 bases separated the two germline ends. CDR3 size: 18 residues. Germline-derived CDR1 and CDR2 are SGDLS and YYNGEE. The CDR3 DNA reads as TGTGCCAGCAGCGTAGATCGTCCAGACAGGCGGGGGACCGGGGAGCTGTTTTTT. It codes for CASSVDRPDRRGTGELFF.

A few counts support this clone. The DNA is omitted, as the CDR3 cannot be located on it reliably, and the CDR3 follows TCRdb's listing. The chain's CDR3 is CASSLWGGGSFF. V is TRBV5-6 and J is TRBJ1-1. Germline lookup yields CDR1 SGHDT and CDR2 YYEEEE. The CDR3 is made up of 12 amino acids, end residues included.

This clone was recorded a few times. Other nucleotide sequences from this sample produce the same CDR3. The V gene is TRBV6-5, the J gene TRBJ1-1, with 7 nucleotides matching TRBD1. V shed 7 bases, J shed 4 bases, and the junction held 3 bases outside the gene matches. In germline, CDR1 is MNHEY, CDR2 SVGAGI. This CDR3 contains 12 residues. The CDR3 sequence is CASTPGGTEAFF. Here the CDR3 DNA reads TGTGCCAGCACCCCAGGGGGCACTGAAGCTTTCTTT.

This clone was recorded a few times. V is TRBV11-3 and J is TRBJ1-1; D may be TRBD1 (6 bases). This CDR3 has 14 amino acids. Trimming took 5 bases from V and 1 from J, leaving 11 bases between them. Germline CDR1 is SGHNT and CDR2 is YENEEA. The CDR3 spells CASSHRDKNTEAFF. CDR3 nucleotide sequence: TGTGCCAGCAGCCACCGGGACAAGAACACTGAAGCTTTCTTT.

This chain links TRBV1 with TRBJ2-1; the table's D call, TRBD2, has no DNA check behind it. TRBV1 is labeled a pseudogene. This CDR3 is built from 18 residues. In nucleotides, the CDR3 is TGCACCAGCAGCCAAGATCTACTAGCGGGATACTCCTACAATGAGCAGTTCTTC. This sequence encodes CTSSQDLLAGYSYNEQFF.

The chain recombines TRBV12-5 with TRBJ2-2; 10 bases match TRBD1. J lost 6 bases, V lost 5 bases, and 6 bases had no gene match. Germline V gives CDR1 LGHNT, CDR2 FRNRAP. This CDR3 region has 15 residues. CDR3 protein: CASGISGTGAGELFF. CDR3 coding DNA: TGTGCTAGTGGTATCTCCGGGACAGGGGCCGGGGAGCTGTTTTTT.

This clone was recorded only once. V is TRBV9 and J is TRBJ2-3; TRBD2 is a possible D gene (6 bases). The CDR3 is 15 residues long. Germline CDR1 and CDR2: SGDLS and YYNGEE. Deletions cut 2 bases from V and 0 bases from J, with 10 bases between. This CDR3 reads CASSVWAGSTDTQYF. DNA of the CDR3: TGTGCCAGCAGCGTTTGGGCGGGAAGCACAGATACGCAGTATTTT. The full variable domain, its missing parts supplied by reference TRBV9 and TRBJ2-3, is DSGVTQTPKHLITATGQRVTLRCSPRSGDLSVYWYQQSLDQGLQFLIQYYNGEERAKGNILERFSAQQFPDLHSELNLSSLELGDSALYFCASSVWAGSTDTQYFGPGTRLTVL.

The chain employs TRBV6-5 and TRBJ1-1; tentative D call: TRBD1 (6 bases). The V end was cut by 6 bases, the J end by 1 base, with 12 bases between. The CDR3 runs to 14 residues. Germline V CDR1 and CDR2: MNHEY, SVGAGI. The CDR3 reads CASSATRGNTEAFF. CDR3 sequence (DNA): TGTGCCAGCAGCGCGACCAGGGGGAACACTGAAGCTTTCTTT.

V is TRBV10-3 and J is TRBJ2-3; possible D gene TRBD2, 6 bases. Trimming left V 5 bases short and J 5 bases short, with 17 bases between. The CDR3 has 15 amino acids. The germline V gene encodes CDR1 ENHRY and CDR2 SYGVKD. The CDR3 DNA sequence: TGTGCCATCAGTCCTGGGACTGCCCAAGGAGATACGCAGTATTTT. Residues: CAISPGTAQGDTQYF.

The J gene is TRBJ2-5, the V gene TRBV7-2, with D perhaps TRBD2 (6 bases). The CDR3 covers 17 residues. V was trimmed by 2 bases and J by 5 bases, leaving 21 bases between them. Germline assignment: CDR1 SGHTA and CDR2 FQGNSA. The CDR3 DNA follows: TGTGCCAGCAGCTTACGGGGGAGGCTAGAATGGCGCGAGACCCAGTACTTC. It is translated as CASSLRGRLEWRETQYF.

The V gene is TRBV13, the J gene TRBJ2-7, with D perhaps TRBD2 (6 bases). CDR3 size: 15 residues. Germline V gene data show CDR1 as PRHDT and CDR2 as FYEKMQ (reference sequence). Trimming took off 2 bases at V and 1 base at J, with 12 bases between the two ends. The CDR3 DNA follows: TGTGCCAGCAGCTTACGGGGTAGCGGTTCCTACGAGCAGTACTTC. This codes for CASSLRGSGSYEQYF.

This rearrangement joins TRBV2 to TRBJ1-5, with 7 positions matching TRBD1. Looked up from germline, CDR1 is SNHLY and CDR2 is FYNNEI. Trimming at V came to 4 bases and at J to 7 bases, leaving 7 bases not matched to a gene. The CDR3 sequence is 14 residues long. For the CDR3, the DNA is TGTGCCAGCAGTGGACAGGGTGGTAGGCAGCCCCAGCATTTT. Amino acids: CASSGQGGRQPQHF. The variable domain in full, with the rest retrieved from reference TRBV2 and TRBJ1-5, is EPEVTQTPSHQVTQMGQEVILRCVPISNHLYFYWYRQILGQKVEFLVSFYNNEISEKSEIFDDQFSVERPDGSNFTLKIRSTKLEDSAMYFCASSGQGGRQPQHFGDGTRLSIL.

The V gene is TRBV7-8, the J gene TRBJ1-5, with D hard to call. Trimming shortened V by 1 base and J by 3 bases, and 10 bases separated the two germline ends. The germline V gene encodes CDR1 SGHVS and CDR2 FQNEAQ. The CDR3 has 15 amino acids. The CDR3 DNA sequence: TGTGCCAGCAGCTTAGTCAGCGGGATCAATCAGCCCCAGCATTTT. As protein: CASSLVSGINQPQHF.

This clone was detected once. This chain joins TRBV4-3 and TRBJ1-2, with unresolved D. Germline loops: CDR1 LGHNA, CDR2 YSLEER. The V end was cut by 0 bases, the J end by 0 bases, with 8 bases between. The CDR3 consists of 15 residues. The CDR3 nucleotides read TGCGCCAGCAGCCAAGACTATTTATCTAACTATGGCTACACCTTC. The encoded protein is CASSQDYLSNYGYTF.